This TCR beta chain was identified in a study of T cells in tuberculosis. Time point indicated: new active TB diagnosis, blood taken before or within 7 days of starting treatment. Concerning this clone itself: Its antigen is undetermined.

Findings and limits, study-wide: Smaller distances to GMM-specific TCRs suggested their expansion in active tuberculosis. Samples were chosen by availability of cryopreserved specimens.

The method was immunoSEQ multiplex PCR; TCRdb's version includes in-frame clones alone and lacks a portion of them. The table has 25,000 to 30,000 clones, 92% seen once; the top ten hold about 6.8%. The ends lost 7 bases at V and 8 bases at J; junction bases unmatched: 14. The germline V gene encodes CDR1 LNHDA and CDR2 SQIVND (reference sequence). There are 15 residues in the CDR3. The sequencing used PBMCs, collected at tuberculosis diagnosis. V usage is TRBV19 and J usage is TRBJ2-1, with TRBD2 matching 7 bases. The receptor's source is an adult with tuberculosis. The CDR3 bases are TGTGCCAGTACCTCCCCTGGGGAGGGACGGTATGAGCAGTTCTTC. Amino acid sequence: CASTSPGEGRYEQFF. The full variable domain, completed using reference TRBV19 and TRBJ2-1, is DGGITQSPKYLFRKEGQNVTLSCEQNLNHDAMYWYRQDPGQGLRLIYYSQIVNDFQKGDIAEGYSVSREKKESFPLTVTSAQKNPTAFYLCASTSPGEGRYEQFFGPGTRLTVL.